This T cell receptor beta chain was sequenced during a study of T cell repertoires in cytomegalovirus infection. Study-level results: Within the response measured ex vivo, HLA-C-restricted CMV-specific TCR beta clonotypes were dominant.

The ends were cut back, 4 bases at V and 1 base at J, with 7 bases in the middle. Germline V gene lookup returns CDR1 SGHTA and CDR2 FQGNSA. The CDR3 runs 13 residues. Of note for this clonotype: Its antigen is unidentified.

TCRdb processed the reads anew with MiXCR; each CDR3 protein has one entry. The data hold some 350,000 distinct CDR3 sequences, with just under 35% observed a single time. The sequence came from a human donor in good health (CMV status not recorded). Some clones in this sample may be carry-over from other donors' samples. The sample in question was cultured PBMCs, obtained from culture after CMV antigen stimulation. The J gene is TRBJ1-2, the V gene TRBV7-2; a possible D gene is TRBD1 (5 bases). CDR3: CASSYDSNYGYTF. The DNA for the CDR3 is TGTGCCAGCAGCTATGACAGTAACTATGGCTACACCTTC.